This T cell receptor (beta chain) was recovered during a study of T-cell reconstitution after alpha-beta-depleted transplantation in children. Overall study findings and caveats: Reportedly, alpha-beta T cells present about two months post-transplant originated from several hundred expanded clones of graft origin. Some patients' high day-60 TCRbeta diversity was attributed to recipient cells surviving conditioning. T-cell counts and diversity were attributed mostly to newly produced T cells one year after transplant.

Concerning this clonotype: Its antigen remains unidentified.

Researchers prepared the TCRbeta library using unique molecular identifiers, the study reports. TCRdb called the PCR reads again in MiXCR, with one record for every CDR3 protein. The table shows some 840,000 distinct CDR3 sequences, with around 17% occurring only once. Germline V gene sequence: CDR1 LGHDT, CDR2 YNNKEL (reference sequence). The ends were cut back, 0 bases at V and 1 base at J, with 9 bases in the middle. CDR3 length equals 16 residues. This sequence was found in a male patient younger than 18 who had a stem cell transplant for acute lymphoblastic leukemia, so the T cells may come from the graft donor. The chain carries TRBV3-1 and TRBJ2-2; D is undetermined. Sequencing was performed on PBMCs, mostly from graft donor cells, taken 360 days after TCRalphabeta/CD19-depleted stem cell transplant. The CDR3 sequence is CASSQDGKGNTGELFF. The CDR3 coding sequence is TGTGCCAGCAGCCAAGATGGCAAGGGGAACACCGGGGAGCTGTTTTTT.